The 20 T cell receptor beta chains below were found in one sample sequenced in a study of OX40 agonist ivuxolimab in advanced cancers. Data came from immunoSEQ multiplex PCR; TCRdb stores just in-frame clones and leaves some out. The repertoire holds roughly 34,000 clones, 84% seen once, with 12% in the top ten. This sample comprised CD4+ or CD8+ T cells sorted from blood, obtained in a trial of the OX40 agonist ivuxolimab. These receptors were collected from an adult with an advanced solid tumor such as melanoma, head and neck, liver or kidney cancer.

The gene calls are TRBV9 and TRBJ2-3, with TRBD2 identical over 13 bases. This CDR3 has 18 residues. Looked up from germline, CDR1 is SGDLS and CDR2 is YYNGEE. J gave up 5 bases and V 3 bases, and 12 bases lay outside the gene matches. CDR3 residues: CASSEGVLAGGPGDTQYF. The CDR3 DNA reads TGTGCCAGCAGCGAGGGGGTACTAGCGGGAGGGCCAGGAGATACGCAGTATTTT.

This clone has a single count. This chain connects TRBV28 to TRBJ1-3; no clear D. The CDR3 extends over 14 amino acids. CDR1 and CDR2 (germline): MDHEN, SYDVKM. Trimming cost V 5 bases and J 0 bases, with 8 bases left between them. Here the CDR3 reads CASSPWGSGNTIYF. CDR3 nucleotide sequence: TGTGCCAGCAGTCCTTGGGGCTCTGGAAACACCATATATTTT.

V and J are TRBV9 and TRBJ2-5; 8 bases line up with TRBD1. With 3 bases clipped from V and 2 bases from J, the junction kept 9 bases outside the gene matches. The CDR3 is 16 residues long. Germline values: CDR1 SGDLS, CDR2 YYNGEE. The CDR3 nucleotides read TGTGCCAGCAGCGGACAGGTTGGGACAGGTCAAGAGACCCAGTACTTC. It is translated as CASSGQVGTGQETQYF.

This rearrangement joins TRBV18 to TRBJ2-6, with D possibly TRBD1 on 6 matching bases. Germline V gene sequence: CDR1 KGHSH, CDR2 LQKENI. This CDR3 contains 19 residues. Trimming removed 3 bases at V and 0 bases at J, with 18 bases between. CDR3 residues: CASSPIGRGYSSGANVLTF. Here the CDR3 DNA reads TGTGCCAGCTCACCGATTGGCAGGGGCTATAGCTCTGGGGCCAACGTCCTGACTTTC. Complete variable domain (other parts from reference TRBV18 and TRBJ2-6): NAGVMQNPRHLVRRRGQEARLRCSPMKGHSHVYWYRQLPEEGLKFMVYLQKENIIDESGMPKERFSAEFPKEGPSILRIQQVVRGDSAAYFCASSPIGRGYSSGANVLTFGAGSRLTVL.

The rearrangement joins TRBV9 to TRBJ1-4; 7 nucleotides align to TRBD1. V shed 7 bases, J shed 5 bases, and the junction held 8 bases outside the gene matches. Germline values: CDR1 SGDLS, CDR2 YYNGEE. There are 14 residues in the CDR3. Written as DNA, the CDR3 is TGTGCCAGCGGAAGGACAGGACCAAATGAAAAACTGTTTTTT. Protein: CASGRTGPNEKLFF.

This chain uses TRBV9 with TRBJ2-2, with 8 bases matching TRBD2. V shed 5 bases, J shed 0 bases, and the junction held 6 bases outside the gene matches. This CDR3 is 16 amino acids long. CDR1 and CDR2 (germline): SGDLS, YYNGEE. CDR3 residues: CASRPPGGSNTGELFF. Written as DNA, the CDR3 is TGTGCCAGCAGGCCCCCGGGGGGGTCGAACACCGGGGAGCTGTTTTTT.

The chain joins TRBV5-1 to TRBJ2-2; TRBD2 might be the D (6 bases). Germline CDR1 and CDR2: SGHRS and YFSETQ. The germline V and J ends were trimmed by 4 bases and 0 bases, with 10 bases remaining between them. The CDR3 totals 15 residues. Here the CDR3 DNA reads TGCGCCAGCAGCCCCGTAGCGGCGAACACCGGGGAGCTGTTTTTT. This encodes CASSPVAANTGELFF.

The chain links TRBV29-1 to TRBJ2-1; a possible D gene is TRBD2 (5 bases). Trimming pared 5 bases from V and 7 bases from J, leaving 6 bases between. CDR1 and CDR2 (germline): SQVTM, ANQGSEA. The CDR3 length is 10 residues. The CDR3 DNA sequence: TGCAGCGTTCGGGATAATGAGCAGTTCTTC. Its protein product is CSVRDNEQFF.

By its share, this clone is medium-sized (0.01 to 0.1%). This sequence joins TRBV7-3 and TRBJ1-2, with D possibly matching TRBD1 (5 bases). Germline V lookup: CDR1 SGHTA, CDR2 FQGTGA. The CDR3 length is 16 residues. Deletions cut 5 bases from V and 4 bases from J, with 20 bases between. The CDR3 spells CASSPYSFDSTYGYTF. The DNA of the CDR3 is TGTGCCAGCAGCCCCTATTCCTTTGACAGCACCTATGGCTACACCTTC.

The V call is TRBV13, the J call TRBJ2-7; a possible D gene is TRBD1 (5 bases). The CDR3 has 15 amino acids. Germline V gene sequence: CDR1 PRHDT, CDR2 FYEKMQ (reference sequence). Deletions cut 5 bases from V and 0 bases from J, with 14 bases between. CDR3 sequence: CASSHQGPLSYEQYF. In DNA, the CDR3 is TGTGCCAGCAGCCACCAGGGTCCACTCTCCTACGAGCAGTACTTC. Filled out from reference TRBV13 and TRBJ2-7, the complete variable domain reads AAGVIQSPRHLIKEKRETATLKCYPIPRHDTVYWYQQGPGQDPQFLISFYEKMQSDKGSIPDRFSAQQFSDYHSELNMSSLELGDSALYFCASSHQGPLSYEQYFGPGTRLTVT.

CDR3 region: CASSFRGAGYEQYF. In DNA form, the CDR3 reads TGTGCCAGCAGTTTTAGGGGGGCGGGGTACGAGCAGTACTTC. The chain couples TRBV28 to TRBJ2-7; D is possibly TRBD1 or TRBD2 (6 bases each). V was shortened by 3 bases and J by 4 bases, with 13 bases between the two germline ends. This CDR3 contains 14 residues. Per germline, CDR1 MDHEN and CDR2 SYDVKM.

The chain has TRBV2 and TRBJ2-7, with 9 bases fitting TRBD1. V shed 6 bases, J shed 2 bases, and the junction held 8 bases outside the gene matches. Germline V CDR1 and CDR2: SNHLY, FYNNEI. This CDR3 is built from 15 residues. CDR3 DNA sequence: TGTGCCAGCAGCGCCGACAGGGGGAGGACCTACGAGCAGTACTTC. Residues: CASSADRGRTYEQYF.

V and J are TRBV4-1 and TRBJ1-5, with D perhaps TRBD1 (5 bases). This CDR3 is built from 16 residues. The germline V gene encodes CDR1 MGHRA and CDR2 YSYEKL. Trimming left V 4 bases short and J 2 bases short, with 15 bases between. The CDR3: CASSPRAGSGNQPQHF. For the CDR3, the DNA is TGCGCCAGCAGCCCCAGGGCGGGGAGCGGCAATCAGCCCCAGCATTTT.

Turning to this clone: Sequence at one end of the junction differs from germline and may be a read error. This CDR3 is also generated by other DNA sequences in the sample. The V gene is TRBV10-3, the J gene TRBJ2-7, with D tentatively TRBD1 or TRBD2 (5 bases each). CDR3 length: 9 residues. CDR1 ENHRY and CDR2 SYGVKD come from the germline V gene. The DNA for the CDR3 is TGTGCGATCGGGGACGAGCAATACTTC. Its protein product is CAIGDEQYF.

In its sample, this clone was seen a few times. The chain combines TRBV7-6 with TRBJ2-7, with 8 nucleotides matching TRBD2. Germline CDR1 reads SGHVS; CDR2 reads FNYEAQ. V lost 3 bases to trimming and J lost 7 bases; unmatched junction nucleotides: 5. This CDR3 has 13 amino acids. CDR3 residues: CASSLAGGSEQYF. CDR3 bases: TGTGCCAGCAGCTTGGCGGGAGGCAGTGAGCAGTACTTC.

V usage is TRBV7-9 and J usage is TRBJ1-1; 7 bases fit TRBD1. The trim removed 5 bases at V and 1 base at J, leaving 10 bases unmatched. Germline assignment: CDR1 SEHNR and CDR2 FQNEAQ (reference sequence). CDR3 length: 16 residues. CDR3 protein: CASSAPPGGSNTEAFF. Here the CDR3 DNA reads TGTGCCAGCAGCGCCCCCCCAGGGGGGTCGAACACTGAAGCTTTCTTT.

The gene calls are TRBV27 and TRBJ1-1; D possibly corresponds to TRBD1 (5 bases). Trimming pared 2 bases from V and 7 bases from J, leaving 14 bases between. Germline lookup yields CDR1 MNHEY and CDR2 SMNVEV (reference sequence). The CDR3 extends over 14 amino acids. The CDR3 DNA reads as TGTGCCAGCAGTTTAAAGGGGCCTTACGATGAAGCTTTCTTT. Translated, it gives CASSLKGPYDEAFF.

The V and J genes are TRBV13 and TRBJ1-3; perhaps TRBD1 as D (6 bases). Trimming took off 0 bases at V and 0 bases at J, with 12 bases between the two ends. Germline CDR1 reads PRHDT; CDR2 reads FYEKMQ (reference sequence). The CDR3 spans 17 residues. CDR3 sequence: CASSLGIGQFSGNTIYF. CDR3 DNA sequence: TGTGCCAGCAGCTTAGGAATAGGACAGTTCTCTGGAAACACCATATATTTT.

The chain joins TRBV2 to TRBJ2-3, with D uncertain. There are 15 residues in the CDR3. The germline V gene has CDR1 SNHLY and CDR2 FYNNEI. Trimming took 0 bases from V and 0 from J, leaving 7 bases between them. Here the CDR3 DNA reads TGTGCCAGCAGTGAAGCGGGTGCTAGCACAGATACGCAGTATTTT. Translating it yields CASSEAGASTDTQYF.

The gene calls are TRBV7-8 and TRBJ2-1, with no clear D. This CDR3 region has 16 residues. Germline V gene lookup returns CDR1 SGHVS and CDR2 FQNEAQ. Trimming stripped 2 bases from V and 2 bases from J, with 13 bases between. CDR3 amino acids: CASSLLLGRAYNEQFF. CDR3 nucleotides: TGTGCCAGCAGCTTATTGTTGGGAAGGGCCTACAATGAGCAGTTCTTC.